This T cell receptor (beta chain) appears in the sequencing data of a study of cytomegalovirus exposure and HLA in healthy donors. Study as a whole: Of all 400 or so donors who were genotyped, 75% to 85% belonged to the Caucasian-associated ancestry cluster.

The PCR made use of 60 Vbeta and 13 Jbeta primers. Sequencing was performed with immunoSEQ multiplex PCR; in TCRdb, only in-frame clones are kept and a portion is missing. Of 150,000 to 200,000 clones in the sample, 77% are singletons; the top ten hold 1.6%. Overall study results and limits: Sequencing depth roughly uniform across donors was assumed in presence/absence analyses. Researchers catalogued some 160 TCR beta chains as cytomegalovirus-associated. An analysis that came later showed most CMV-associated TCR beta chains appearing HLA-restricted.

Germline V gene sequence: CDR1 PRHDT, CDR2 FYEKMQ (reference sequence). Trimming shortened V by 8 bases and J by 4 bases, and 14 bases separated the two germline ends. This CDR3 is built from 13 residues. Comments on this clone: The antigen is unknown.

This receptor was taken from a woman aged 30 to 39 in good health and CMV-seronegative. Sample: PBMCs. The chain carries TRBV13 and TRBJ1-2; D perhaps matches TRBD1 (5 bases). The CDR3 region is CASGQGRGYGYTF. The CDR3 nucleotides read TGTGCCAGCGGGCAGGGAAGGGGCTATGGCTACACCTTC. Using reference TRBV13 and TRBJ1-2 for the parts outside the CDR3, the full variable domain is AAGVIQSPRHLIKEKRETATLKCYPIPRHDTVYWYQQGPGQDPQFLISFYEKMQSDKGSIPDRFSAQQFSDYHSELNMSSLELGDSALYFCASGQGRGYGYTFGSGTRLTVV.